Sequencing of this T cell receptor beta chain was carried out in a study of T-cell memory formation after mild COVID-19. TCRdb reprocessed the 5' RACE reads with MiXCR, giving one entry per CDR3 protein. Of 140,000 or so distinct CDR3 sequences listed, about 19% were seen once; the top ten hold around 2.4%. On this clonotype itself: Antigen unknown.

Findings and limits, study-wide: Day 37-peaking second-wave clones had unconfirmed SARS-CoV-2 specificity. Memory cells collected pre-infection included some clones that later responded, suggesting cross-reactive memory joined. Clones contracting day 15 to 85 were balanced CD4/CD8; later expanders leaned CD4+.

Sequenced sample: PBMCs or a T cell subset sorted from them (not recorded which). The receptor's source is an adult woman who had mild COVID-19 (a few samples of this study predate the infection). Cell type and time point are not known.

CDR3 bases: TGTGCCAGCAGTTTATTGGGGACTAGTAAGGATGAGCAGTTCTTC. Amino acid sequence: CASSLLGTSKDEQFF. The V and J genes are TRBV27 and TRBJ2-1, with 8 nucleotides matching TRBD2. The J segment lost 8 bases and the V segment lost 1 base, leaving 7 bases of the junction unmatched. The germline CDR1 and CDR2 sequences are MNHEY and SMNVEV (reference sequence). The CDR3 runs 15 residues.